These 17 T cell receptor beta chains were sequenced from one sample in a study of shared clonotypes between healthy human individuals. Repertoires were generated with immunoSEQ multiplex PCR, while TCRdb's copy carries only in-frame clones and drops some. The table shows hundreds of thousands of clones, with 70% to 80% occurring only once. The specimen was PBMCs. The receptors were gathered from a woman aged 40 to 50 in good health. Some clones in this sample may be carry-over from other donors' samples.

The V gene is TRBV14, the J gene TRBJ2-7; D gene unclear. V lost 1 base to trimming and J lost 2 bases, with 12 bases between them. CDR3 length equals 15 residues. Germline assignment: CDR1 SGHDN and CDR2 FVKESK. CDR3 nucleotide sequence: TGTGCCAGCAGCCAAGTATACGGGTCCCCCTACGAGCAGTACTTC. Its translation is CASSQVYGSPYEQYF.

This clone appeared a few times. DNA of the CDR3: TGTGCCAGCAGTGCAGCCCGGGACAGGGTAGGCTACACCTTC. Encoded protein: CASSAARDRVGYTF. The V call is TRBV27, the J call TRBJ1-2; TRBD1 matches at 9 bases. CDR1 is MNHEY and CDR2 is SMNVEV in the germline V gene (reference sequence). This CDR3 has 14 amino acids. The V and J ends lost 5 bases and 8 bases, in that order; junction bases with no gene match: 9.

The chain carries TRBV9 and TRBJ2-1; D not certain. V lost 0 bases to trimming and J lost 8 bases, with 15 bases between them. The CDR3 length is 15 residues. Germline V gene sequence: CDR1 SGDLS, CDR2 YYNGEE. The CDR3 DNA reads as TGTGCCAGCAGCGTAGCCGGGTTTCGTGCCGATGAGCAGTTCTTC. Protein sequence: CASSVAGFRADEQFF.

The chain couples TRBV5-1 to TRBJ2-1, with D possibly matching TRBD2 (5 bases). This CDR3 spans 14 amino acids. Germline CDR1 SGHRS, CDR2 YFSETQ. The V and J ends lost 2 bases and 0 bases respectively, with 6 bases between them. The CDR3 nucleotides read TGCGCCAGCAGCTTCGGGAACTCCTACAATGAGCAGTTCTTC. Residues: CASSFGNSYNEQFF.

The chain has TRBV7-9 and TRBJ2-5; no clear D. This CDR3 is 14 amino acids long. The V end lost 0 bases, the J end lost 2 bases, and 7 bases lay between the germline ends. Germline loops: CDR1 SEHNR, CDR2 FQNEAQ (reference sequence). CDR3 residues: CASSLAWQQETQYF. As DNA, the CDR3 is TGTGCCAGCAGCTTAGCGTGGCAGCAAGAGACCCAGTACTTC.

J is TRBJ2-7 and V is TRBV5-4; TRBD2 aligns across 7 bases. Trimming cost V 5 bases and J 4 bases; bases outside gene matches: 6. There are 13 residues in the CDR3. CDR1 and CDR2 from the germline V gene are SGHNT and YYREEE (reference sequence). The CDR3 DNA reads TGTGCCAGCAGTGCGGGAGCGGTTTACGAGCAGTACTTC. Amino acid sequence: CASSAGAVYEQYF.

This clone was counted once. The chain couples TRBV9 to TRBJ2-1, with D maybe TRBD2 (6 bases). The CDR3 length is 15 residues. V lost 0 bases, J lost 4 bases, and 11 bases lay in between. CDR1 is SGDLS and CDR2 is YYNGEE in the germline V gene. This CDR3 reads CASSVGLGRYNEQFF. DNA of the CDR3: TGTGCCAGCAGCGTAGGACTAGGGCGGTACAATGAGCAGTTCTTC.

The chain carries TRBV28 and TRBJ1-5, with D hard to call. Deletions cut 1 base from V and 7 bases from J, with 17 bases between. The germline gives CDR1 MDHEN, CDR2 SYDVKM. The CDR3 runs 16 residues. CDR3 in amino acids: CASSLFPIAVYQPQHF. In nucleotides, the CDR3 is TGTGCCAGCAGTTTATTTCCTATTGCAGTCTACCAGCCCCAGCATTTT.

V and J are TRBV4-3 and TRBJ1-2, with D tentatively TRBD1 (6 bases). The ends were cut back, 4 bases at V and 7 bases at J, with 16 bases in the middle. CDR1 LGHNA and CDR2 YSLEER come from the germline V gene. The CDR3 consists of 14 residues. The CDR3: CASSPSTGGLGYTF. The CDR3 DNA is TGCGCCAGCAGCCCCTCCACGGGGGGCCTTGGCTACACCTTC.

The chain links TRBV30 to TRBJ2-7, with a tentative D call TRBD2 (6 bases). The ends were cut back, 2 bases at V and 0 bases at J, with 14 bases in the middle. This CDR3 contains 15 residues. Germline values: CDR1 GTSNPN, CDR2 SVGIG (reference sequence). CDR3 protein: CAWSRIAVLSYEQYF. The DNA for the CDR3 is TGTGCCTGGAGTCGTATAGCGGTCCTCTCCTACGAGCAGTACTTC.

V gene TRBV18 combines with J gene TRBJ2-7, with D possibly TRBD2 on 6 matching bases. The CDR3 is 14 amino acids. Trimming took 3 bases from V and 3 from J, leaving 12 bases between them. CDR1 and CDR2 from the germline V gene are KGHSH and LQKENI. The chain's CDR3 is CASSPDYADYEQYF. The DNA for the CDR3 is TGTGCCAGCTCACCGGACTACGCGGACTACGAGCAGTACTTC. Combining the CDR3 with reference TRBV18 and TRBJ2-7 gives the whole variable domain NAGVMQNPRHLVRRRGQEARLRCSPMKGHSHVYWYRQLPEEGLKFMVYLQKENIIDESGMPKERFSAEFPKEGPSILRIQQVVRGDSAAYFCASSPDYADYEQYFGPGTRLTVT.

This clone was seen only a few times. A much larger clone differs from this one at a single base, so this may be a read error. The chain couples TRBV6-5 to TRBJ2-1; the D is unclear. V lost 6 bases and J 2 bases, leaving 2 bases between the germline ends. Germline-derived CDR1 and CDR2 are MNHEY and SVGAGI. The length of the CDR3 is 11 residues. CDR3 amino acids: CASSTYNEQFF. DNA for the CDR3: TGTGCCAGCAGCACCTACAATGAGCAGTTCTTC.

The table lists this clone with a count of one. The rearrangement uses TRBV6-6 and TRBJ2-4, with TRBD1 matching over 8 bases. Per the germline V gene, CDR1 is MNHNY and CDR2 is SVGAGI (reference sequence). With V trimmed by 0 bases and J by 3 bases, 1 base remained unmatched. The CDR3 runs 15 residues. The chain's CDR3 is CASSYSDRDKNIQYF. The CDR3, as DNA: TGTGCCAGCAGTTACTCGGACAGGGACAAAAACATTCAGTACTTC.

This chain uses TRBV11-2 with TRBJ2-4; D possibly uses TRBD1 or TRBD2 (6 bases each). Trimming cost V 3 bases and J 7 bases, with 16 bases left between them. Per the germline V gene, CDR1 is SGHAT and CDR2 is FQNNGV. The CDR3 loop spans 15 amino acids. CDR3: CASSLGAGPQNIQYF. DNA of the CDR3: TGTGCCAGCAGCTTGGGGGCGGGGCCCCAGAACATTCAGTACTTC.

The chain employs TRBV18 and TRBJ1-1; TRBD1 is a possible D gene (6 bases). The CDR3 spans 15 residues. The V and J ends lost 4 bases and 3 bases respectively, with 15 bases between them. CDR1 is KGHSH and CDR2 is LQKENI in the germline V gene. The CDR3 reads CASSQMDSPYTEAFF. The CDR3 DNA follows: TGTGCCAGCTCACAAATGGACAGTCCATACACTGAAGCTTTCTTT.

The chain joins TRBV5-1 to TRBJ2-7; D is unresolved. Trimming took off 4 bases at V and 6 bases at J, with 11 bases between the two ends. Germline CDR1 is SGHRS and CDR2 is YFSETQ. CDR3 length: 12 residues. CDR3 coding DNA: TGCGCCAGCAGCAATCACAGTTTCGAGCAGTACTTC. It codes for CASSNHSFEQYF.

This clone appeared once. The chain combines TRBV15 with TRBJ2-5; weak D call: TRBD2 (6 bases). The CDR3 length is 16 residues. V was pared by 0 bases and J by 3 bases, with 14 bases between. Germline loops: CDR1 LNHNV, CDR2 YYDKDF (reference sequence). Here the CDR3 DNA reads TGTGCCACCAGCAGAGATTTAGGAGGGGTGGAAGAGACCCAGTACTTC. Its translation: CATSRDLGGVEETQYF.